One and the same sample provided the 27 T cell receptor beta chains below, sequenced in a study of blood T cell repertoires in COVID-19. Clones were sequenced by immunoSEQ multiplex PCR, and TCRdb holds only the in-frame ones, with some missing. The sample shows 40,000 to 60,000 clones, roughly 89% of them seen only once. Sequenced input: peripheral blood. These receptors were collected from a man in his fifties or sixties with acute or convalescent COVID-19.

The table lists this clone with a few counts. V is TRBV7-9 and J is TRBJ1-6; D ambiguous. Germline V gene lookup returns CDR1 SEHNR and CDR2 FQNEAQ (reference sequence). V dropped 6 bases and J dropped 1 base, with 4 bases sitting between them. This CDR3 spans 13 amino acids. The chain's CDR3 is CASSRSYNSPLHF. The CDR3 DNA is TGTGCCAGCAGTCGGTCCTATAATTCACCCCTCCACTTT. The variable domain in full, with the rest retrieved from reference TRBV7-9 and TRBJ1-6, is DTGVSQNPRHKITKRGQNVTFRCDPISEHNRLYWYRQTLGQGPEFLTYFQNEAQLEKSRLLSDRFSAERPKGSFSTLEIQRTEQGDSAMYLCASSRSYNSPLHFGNGTRLTVT.

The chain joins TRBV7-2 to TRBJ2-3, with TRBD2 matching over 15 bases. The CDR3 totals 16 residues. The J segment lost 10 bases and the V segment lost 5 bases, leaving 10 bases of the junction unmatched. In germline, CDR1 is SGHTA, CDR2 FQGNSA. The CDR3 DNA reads TGTGCCAGCAGCCGCCCCGGACTAGCGGGGGGGCAGGCGCAGTATTTT. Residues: CASSRPGLAGGQAQYF. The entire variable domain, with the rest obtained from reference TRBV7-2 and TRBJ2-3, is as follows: GAGVSQSPSNKVTEKGKDVELRCDPISGHTALYWYRQSLGQGLEFLIYFQGNSAPDKSGLPSDRFSAERTGGSVSTLTIQRTQQEDSAVYLCASSRPGLAGGQAQYFGPGTRLTVL.

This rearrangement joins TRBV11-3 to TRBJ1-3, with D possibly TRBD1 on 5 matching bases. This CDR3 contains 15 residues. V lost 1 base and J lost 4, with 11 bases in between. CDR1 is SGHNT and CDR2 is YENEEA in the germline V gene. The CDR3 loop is CASSLGAGFGNTIYF. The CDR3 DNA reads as TGTGCCAGCAGCTTAGGAGCAGGGTTCGGAAACACCATATATTTT.

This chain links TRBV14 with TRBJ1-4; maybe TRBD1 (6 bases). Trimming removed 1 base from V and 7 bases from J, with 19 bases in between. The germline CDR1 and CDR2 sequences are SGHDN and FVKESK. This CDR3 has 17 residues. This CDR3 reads CASSQARGGLKGEKLFF. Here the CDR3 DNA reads TGTGCCAGCAGCCAAGCTCGTGGGGGCCTAAAGGGTGAAAAACTGTTTTTT.

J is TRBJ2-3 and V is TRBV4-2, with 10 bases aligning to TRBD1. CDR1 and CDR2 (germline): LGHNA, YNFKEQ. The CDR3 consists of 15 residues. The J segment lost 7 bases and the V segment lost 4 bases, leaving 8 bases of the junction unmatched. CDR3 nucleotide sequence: TGTGCCAGCAGCCGATTGGGACAGGGGTCAAATACGCAGTATTTT. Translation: CASSRLGQGSNTQYF.

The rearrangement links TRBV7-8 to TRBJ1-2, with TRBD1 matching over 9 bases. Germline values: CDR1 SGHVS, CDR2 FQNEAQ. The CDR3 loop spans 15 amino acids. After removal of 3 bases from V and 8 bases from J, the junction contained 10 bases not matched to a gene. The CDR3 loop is CASSFRPGTGFGYTF. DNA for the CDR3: TGTGCCAGCAGCTTCCGTCCCGGGACAGGGTTCGGCTACACCTTC. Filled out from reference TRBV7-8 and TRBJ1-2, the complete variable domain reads GAGVSQSPRYKVAKRGQDVALRCDPISGHVSLFWYQQALGQGPEFLTYFQNEAQLDKSGLPSDRFFAERPEGSVSTLKIQRTQQEDSAVYLCASSFRPGTGFGYTFGSGTRLTVV.

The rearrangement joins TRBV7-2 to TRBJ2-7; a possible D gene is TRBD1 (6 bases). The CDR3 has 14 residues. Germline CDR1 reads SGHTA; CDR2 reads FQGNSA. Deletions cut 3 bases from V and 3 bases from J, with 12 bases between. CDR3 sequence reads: CASSLTGDLYEQYF. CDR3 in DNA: TGTGCCAGCAGCTTGACAGGAGACCTCTACGAGCAGTACTTC.

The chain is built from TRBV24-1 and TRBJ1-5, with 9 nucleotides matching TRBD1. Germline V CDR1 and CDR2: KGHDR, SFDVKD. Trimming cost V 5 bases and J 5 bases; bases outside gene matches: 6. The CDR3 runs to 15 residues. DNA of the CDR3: TGTGCCACCAGTGTTAAGGGACAGGGTGATCAGCCCCAGCATTTT. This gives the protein CATSVKGQGDQPQHF.

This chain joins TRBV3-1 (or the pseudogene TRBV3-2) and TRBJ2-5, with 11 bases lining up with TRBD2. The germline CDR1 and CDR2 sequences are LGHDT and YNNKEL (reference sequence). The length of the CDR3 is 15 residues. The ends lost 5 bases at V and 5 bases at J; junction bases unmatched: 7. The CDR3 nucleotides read TGTGCCAGCAGCTTTAGCGGGAGGGCCAAGGAGACCCAGTACTTC. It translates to CASSFSGRAKETQYF.

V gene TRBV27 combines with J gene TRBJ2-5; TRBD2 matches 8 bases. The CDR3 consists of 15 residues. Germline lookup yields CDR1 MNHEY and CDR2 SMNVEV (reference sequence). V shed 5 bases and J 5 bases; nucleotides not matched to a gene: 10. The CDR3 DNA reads TGTGCCAGCAGTGGTTCCGGGACTAGGGTGGAGACCCAGTACTTC. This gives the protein CASSGSGTRVETQYF.

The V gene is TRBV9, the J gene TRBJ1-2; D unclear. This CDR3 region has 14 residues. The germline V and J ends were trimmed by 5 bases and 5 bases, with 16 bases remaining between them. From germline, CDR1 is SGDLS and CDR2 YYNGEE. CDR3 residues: CASSPGSLRYGYTF. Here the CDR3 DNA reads TGTGCCAGCAGTCCCGGGTCTCTGCGGTATGGCTACACCTTC.

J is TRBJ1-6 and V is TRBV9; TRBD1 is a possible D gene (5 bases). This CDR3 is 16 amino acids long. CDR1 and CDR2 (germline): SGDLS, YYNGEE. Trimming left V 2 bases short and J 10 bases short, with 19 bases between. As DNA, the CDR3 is TGTGCCAGCAGCGTTGGCCCGTCAGGGCCAGGGTCACCCCTCCACTTT. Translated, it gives CASSVGPSGPGSPLHF.

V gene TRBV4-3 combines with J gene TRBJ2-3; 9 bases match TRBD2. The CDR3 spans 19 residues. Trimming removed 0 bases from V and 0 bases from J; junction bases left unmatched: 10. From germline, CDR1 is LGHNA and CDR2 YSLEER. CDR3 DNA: TGCGCCAGCAGCCAAGAGGCCGCGGGGGGGCAGGCTAGCACAGATACGCAGTATTTT. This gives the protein CASSQEAAGGQASTDTQYF.

The CDR3 protein is CSGAGEETQYF. CDR3 nucleotides: TGCAGTGGCGCAGGGGAGGAGACCCAGTACTTC. V and J are TRBV20-1 and TRBJ2-5; possible D gene TRBD1, 6 bases. Germline loops: CDR1 DFQATT, CDR2 SNEGSKA (reference sequence). The CDR3 is made up of 11 amino acids. V gave up 7 bases and J gave up 5 bases, with 11 bases separating them.

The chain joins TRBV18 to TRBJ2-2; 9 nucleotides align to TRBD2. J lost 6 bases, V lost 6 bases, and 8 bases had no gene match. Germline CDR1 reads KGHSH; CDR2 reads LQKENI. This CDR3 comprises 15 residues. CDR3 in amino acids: CASSRGLAGAGELFF. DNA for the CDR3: TGTGCCAGCTCCCGGGGACTAGCAGGAGCCGGGGAGCTGTTTTTT.

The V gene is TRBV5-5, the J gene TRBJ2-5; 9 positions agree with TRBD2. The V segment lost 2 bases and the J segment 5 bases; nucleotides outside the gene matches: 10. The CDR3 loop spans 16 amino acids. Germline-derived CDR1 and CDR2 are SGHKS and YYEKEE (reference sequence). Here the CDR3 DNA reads TGTGCCAGCAGCTTTGCGGGGGGGTACCGTCGGGAGACCCAGTACTTC. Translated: CASSFAGGYRRETQYF.

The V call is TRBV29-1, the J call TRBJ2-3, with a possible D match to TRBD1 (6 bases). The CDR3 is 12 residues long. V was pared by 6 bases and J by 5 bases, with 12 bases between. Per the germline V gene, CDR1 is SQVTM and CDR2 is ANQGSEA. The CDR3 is CSVDSGEDTQYF. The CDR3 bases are TGCAGCGTCGACTCAGGGGAAGATACGCAGTATTTT.

The CDR3 sequence: CASSSGGWGTDTQYF. CDR3 nucleotide sequence: TGTGCCAGCAGCTCAGGGGGCTGGGGCACAGATACGCAGTATTTT. This sequence joins TRBV5-4 and TRBJ2-3, with 8 bases lining up with TRBD1. CDR3 length equals 15 residues. Germline V CDR1 and CDR2: SGHNT, YYREEE (reference sequence). After removal of 3 bases from V and 1 base from J, the junction contained 4 bases not matched to a gene.

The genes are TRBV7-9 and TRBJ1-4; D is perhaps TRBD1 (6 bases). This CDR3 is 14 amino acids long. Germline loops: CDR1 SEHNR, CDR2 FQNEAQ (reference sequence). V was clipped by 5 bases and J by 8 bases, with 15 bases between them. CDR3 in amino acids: CASSLGQMLEKLFF. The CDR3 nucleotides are TGTGCCAGCAGCCTAGGACAGATGCTCGAAAAACTGTTTTTT.

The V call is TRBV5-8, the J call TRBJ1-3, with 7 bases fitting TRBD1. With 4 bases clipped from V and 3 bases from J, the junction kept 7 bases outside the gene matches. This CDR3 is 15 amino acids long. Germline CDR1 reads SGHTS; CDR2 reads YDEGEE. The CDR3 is CASSPGQTNGNTIYF. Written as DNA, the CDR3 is TGTGCCAGCAGCCCGGGACAGACAAATGGAAACACCATATATTTT.

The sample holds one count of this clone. The CDR3, as DNA: TGTGCCAGCAGCCATCTCAACACCGGGGAGCTGTTTTTT. Its translation is CASSHLNTGELFF. The chain is built from TRBV3-1 (or the pseudogene TRBV3-2) and TRBJ2-2; D unclear. Germline assignment: CDR1 LGHDT and CDR2 YNNKEL (reference sequence). Trimming left V 3 bases short and J 2 bases short, with 4 bases between. The CDR3 consists of 13 residues.

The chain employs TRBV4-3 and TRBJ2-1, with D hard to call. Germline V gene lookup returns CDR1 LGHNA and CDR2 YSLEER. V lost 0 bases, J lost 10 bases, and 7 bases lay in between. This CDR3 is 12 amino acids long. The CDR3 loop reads CASSQDLGEQFF. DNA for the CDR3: TGCGCCAGCAGCCAAGATCTTGGCGAGCAGTTCTTC.

The CDR3 sequence is CASSLDGATNEKLFF. CDR3 in DNA: TGCGCCAGCAGCTTGGACGGAGCAACTAATGAAAAACTGTTTTTT. The gene calls are TRBV5-1 and TRBJ1-4; D is unresolved. V gave up 0 bases and J gave up 0 bases, with 6 bases separating them. Germline loops: CDR1 SGHRS, CDR2 YFSETQ. The CDR3 is made up of 15 amino acids.

The CDR3 bases are TGTGCCAGCAGCCGCCGGGGACTAGCGGGAGCAGATACGCAGTATTTT. Translating gives CASSRRGLAGADTQYF. The chain carries TRBV7-2 and TRBJ2-3, with 14 bases identical to TRBD2. Germline trimming cut 5 bases from V and 4 bases from J; bases unmatched to any gene: 5. CDR3 size: 16 residues. Germline V CDR1 and CDR2: SGHTA, FQGNSA.

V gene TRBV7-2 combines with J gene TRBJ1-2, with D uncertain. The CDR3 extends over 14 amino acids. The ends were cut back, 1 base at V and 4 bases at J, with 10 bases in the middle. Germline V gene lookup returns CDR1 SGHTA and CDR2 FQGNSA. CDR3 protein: CASSLGGQTYGYTF. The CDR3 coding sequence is TGTGCCAGCAGCTTAGGCGGGCAGACCTATGGCTACACCTTC.

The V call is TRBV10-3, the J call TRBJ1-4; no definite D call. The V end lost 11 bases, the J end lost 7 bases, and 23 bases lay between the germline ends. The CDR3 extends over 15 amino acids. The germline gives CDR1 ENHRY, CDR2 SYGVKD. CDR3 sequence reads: CASAPDRVGSEKLFF. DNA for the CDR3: TGTGCCTCGGCCCCGGATCGGGTGGGGAGTGAAAAACTGTTTTTT.

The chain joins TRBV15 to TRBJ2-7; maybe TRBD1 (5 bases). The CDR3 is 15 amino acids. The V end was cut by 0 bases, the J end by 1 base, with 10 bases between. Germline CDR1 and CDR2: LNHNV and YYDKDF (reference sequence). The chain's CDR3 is CATSRDLNRSYEQYF. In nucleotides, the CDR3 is TGTGCCACCAGCAGAGATTTAAACAGGTCCTACGAGCAGTACTTC.